This T cell receptor beta chain was recovered during a study of early T cells in non-severe SARS-CoV-2 infection. Background on the study: Alpha and beta chains were unpaired, from unsorted whole-blood bulk RNA.

A single record per CDR3 protein comes from TCRdb applying MiXCR to the 5' RACE reads. In the table there are roughly 40,000 distinct CDR3 sequences, about 12% of which are singletons. V lost 1 base and J lost 6; bases outside the gene matches: 6. The CDR3 has 14 amino acids. Germline V gene data show CDR1 as DFQATT and CDR2 as SNEGSKA (reference sequence). This clonotype turned up a few times. Sequencing was done on a sample of whole blood. This chain joins TRBV20-1 and TRBJ2-7; 10 bases are a match to TRBD2. The source is an adult who was a healthcare worker with PCR-confirmed SARS-CoV-2 infection or an uninfected control (not recorded which). DNA of the CDR3: TGCAGTGCTAGAGCGAGCGGGGGGGCCTTCGAGCAGTACTTC. Amino acid sequence: CSARASGGAFEQYF.